The next 32 T cell receptor beta chains were all read from a single sample in a study of T cell repertoires in aging, cancer and after chemotherapy (dated by TCRdb to between 2018 and 2021). TCR beta rearrangements were amplified from genomic DNA extracted from peripheral blood rather than from sorted cells or RNA. The run used an Illumina MiSeq. Multiplex touch-down PCR with a mixed TRB-A/B primer pool was used to amplify rearranged TRB sequences covering the V, D and J segments. TCRdb itself trimmed the public reads at Q25 with fastp, ran MiXCR and retained productive beta chains. Under each unique CDR3 protein, matching rows form one entry showing the most common genes and DNA. A total of some 2,900 distinct CDR3 sequences appear in this sample, approximately 45% of them only once. The ten largest clonotypes hold 7% to 8.5% of the sample. Sequenced input: blood. These receptors were taken from a human donor with a blood cancer.

Concerning this clonotype: A much bigger clone sits one base away, suggesting this may be a read error. The CDR3: CASGFTRGEQYF. CDR3 DNA: TGTGCCAGCGGTTTCACCCGGGGCGAGCAGTACTTC. The V gene is TRBV6-5, the J gene TRBJ2-7; D is possibly TRBD2 (5 bases). V was shortened by 8 bases and J by 6 bases, with 14 bases between the two germline ends. The CDR3 totals 12 residues. The germline gives CDR1 MNHEY, CDR2 SVGAGI.

V and J are TRBV12-3 or TRBV12-4 and TRBJ2-1; 8 bases align to TRBD1. Trimming removed 5 bases from V and 5 bases from J; junction bases left unmatched: 8. This CDR3 region has 15 residues. The CDR3 sequence: CASSLTGVGNNEQFF. The CDR3 nucleotides read TGTGCCAGCAGTCTGACAGGGGTTGGTAACAATGAGCAGTTCTTC.

Concerning this clonotype itself: The junction and the germline gene differ at one end; a read error may be behind it. This rearrangement joins TRBV29-1 to TRBJ1-1; D is perhaps TRBD1 (5 bases). Per germline, CDR1 SQVTM and CDR2 ANQGSEA. The CDR3 is 11 amino acids. CDR3 in DNA: TGCAGGGTTGAAGACAGCCACGAAGCTTTCTTT. Translating gives CRVEDSHEAFF.

The chain recombines TRBV6-2 or TRBV6-3 with TRBJ1-2, with 10 bases identical to TRBD1. The CDR3 loop spans 13 amino acids. CDR1 and CDR2 from the germline V gene are MNHEY and SVGEGT. With V trimmed by 5 bases and J by 4 bases, 1 base remained unmatched. The CDR3 sequence: CASSGTGAYGYTF. CDR3 in DNA: TGTGCCAGCAGTGGGACAGGGGCCTATGGCTACACCTTC.

This chain joins TRBV19 and TRBJ2-1, with TRBD2 matching over 10 bases. This CDR3 comprises 15 residues. With V trimmed by 5 bases and J by 3 bases, 4 bases remained unmatched. Germline-derived CDR1 and CDR2 are LNHDA and SQIVND (reference sequence). The chain's CDR3 is CASSLAGDLYNEQFF. The CDR3 DNA reads TGTGCCAGTAGTCTAGCGGGGGACCTCTACAATGAGCAGTTCTTC. Based on the CDR3 plus reference TRBV19 and TRBJ2-1, the full variable domain is DGGITQSPKYLFRKEGQNVTLSCEQNLNHDAMYWYRQDPGQGLRLIYYSQIVNDFQKGDIAEGYSVSREKKESFPLTVTSAQKNPTAFYLCASSLAGDLYNEQFFGPGTRLTVL.

This chain connects TRBV5-4 to TRBJ2-6; D might be TRBD1 or TRBD2, each matching 5 bases. The CDR3 has 17 residues. CDR1 is SGHNT and CDR2 is YYREEE in the germline V gene (reference sequence). V was pared by 3 bases and J by 0 bases, with 13 bases between. The CDR3, as DNA: TGTGCCAGCAGCTCACCGGGACGGAGCTCTGGGGCCAACGTCCTGACTTTC. As protein: CASSSPGRSSGANVLTF. The entire variable domain, with the rest obtained from reference TRBV5-4 and TRBJ2-6, is as follows: ETGVTQSPTHLIKTRGQQVTLRCSSQSGHNTVSWYQQALGQGPQFIFQYYREEENGRGNFPPRFSGLQFPNYSSELNVNALELDDSALYLCASSSPGRSSGANVLTFGAGSRLTVL.

By share, this clonotype counts as large. The rearrangement uses TRBV29-1 and TRBJ1-2; D is undetermined. Germline V gene data show CDR1 as SQVTM and CDR2 as ANQGSEA. V gave up 8 bases and J gave up 1 base, with 8 bases separating them. The CDR3 has 11 residues. Written as DNA, the CDR3 is TGCAGCACGAAGGGTAACTATGGCTACACCTTC. Translating it yields CSTKGNYGYTF. Full variable domain (remainder filled in from reference TRBV29-1 and TRBJ1-2): SAVISQKPSRDICQRGTSLTIQCQVDSQVTMMFWYRQQPGQSLTLIATANQGSEATYESGFVIDKFPISRPNLTFSTLTVSNMSPEDSSIYLCSTKGNYGYTFGSGTRLTVV.

Comment on this clonotype: The junction departs from germline at one end; a sequencing error may be responsible. The chain couples TRBV30 to TRBJ1-3, with D possibly matching TRBD1 (6 bases). Germline CDR1 reads GTSNPN; CDR2 reads SVGIG (reference sequence). This CDR3 contains 16 residues. Here the CDR3 reads CAWSSWGGASGKTIYF. CDR3 nucleotides: TGTGCCTGGAGTTCATGGGGGGGCGCATCTGGAAAAACCATATATTTT.

As DNA, the CDR3 is TGCGCCAGCAGCCAGACGGGGGCCCCACAGGGGGAAGCTTTCTTT. This sequence encodes CASSQTGAPQGEAFF. The V gene is TRBV4-3, the J gene TRBJ1-1, with TRBD1 matching over 7 bases. The length of the CDR3 is 15 residues. The V gene end was trimmed by 3 bases and the J gene end by 8 bases; junction bases not matched to a gene: 12. Per the germline V gene, CDR1 is LGHNA and CDR2 is YSLEER.

V is TRBV7-6 and J is TRBJ1-5; the match to TRBD1 covers 7 bases. J gave up 3 bases and V 2 bases, and 13 bases lay outside the gene matches. The CDR3 has 18 residues. The germline gives CDR1 SGHVS, CDR2 FNYEAQ. The CDR3 is CASSLRSGKGGNNQPQHF. DNA for the CDR3: TGTGCCAGCAGCTTAAGGTCGGGTAAAGGGGGCAACAATCAGCCCCAGCATTTT.

This clonotype was seen only a few times. The V call is TRBV12-3 or TRBV12-4, the J call TRBJ1-4, with a possible D match to TRBD1 (5 bases). Trimming stripped 8 bases from V and 11 bases from J, with 15 bases between. The CDR3 runs 12 residues. The CDR3 loop is CASGPGPYKLFF. The DNA of the CDR3 is TGTGCCAGCGGACCGGGACCGTATAAACTGTTTTTT.

This clonotype is large in the sample. This rearrangement joins TRBV29-1 to TRBJ2-1, with TRBD1 matching over 8 bases. This CDR3 spans 14 amino acids. Germline V gene sequence: CDR1 SQVTM, CDR2 ANQGSEA. J gave up 3 bases and V 7 bases, and 8 bases lay outside the gene matches. The DNA for the CDR3 is TGCAGCGCTATCGGACAGGGAAGCTACAATGAGCAGTTCTTC. This gives the protein CSAIGQGSYNEQFF.

The chain couples TRBV6-5 to TRBJ2-5, with D maybe TRBD1 (6 bases). CDR1 is MNHEY and CDR2 is SVGAGI in the germline V gene. V dropped 1 base and J dropped 4 bases, with 7 bases sitting between them. CDR3 length: 13 residues. The CDR3 bases are TGTGCCAGCAGTTACTGGGGGCCAGAGACCCAGTACTTC. The encoded protein is CASSYWGPETQYF.

The chain links TRBV5-6 to TRBJ2-7; 9 nucleotides match TRBD1. The end of the DNA fits TRBJ2-1 better, so the J call may be wrong. The CDR3 covers 16 residues. CDR1 is SGHDT, CDR2 YYEEEE, per germline. This CDR3 is CASSGQGPGSYNEQFF. CDR3 in DNA: TGTGCCAGCAGCGGACAGGGGCCGGGGTCCTACAATGAGCAGTTCTTC.

As concerns this clonotype: This could be a read error, since a much larger clone is one nucleotide away. The V call is TRBV6-5, the J call TRBJ2-7; TRBD2 matches 14 bases. V trimming: 6 bases; J trimming: 11 bases; junction bases outside the gene matches: 6. The CDR3 totals 13 residues. Germline V CDR1 and CDR2: MNHEY, SVGAGI. CDR3 coding DNA: TGTGCCAGCAGGACTAGCGGGAGGGTAGAGAAGTACTTC. Encoded protein: CASRTSGRVEKYF.

The chain uses TRBV12-3 or TRBV12-4 and TRBJ2-5, with TRBD2 as a possible D gene (6 bases). The CDR3 runs to 14 residues. V lost 3 bases and J lost 3, with 11 bases in between. The CDR3 is CASSFRASEETQYF. The CDR3, as DNA: TGTGCCAGCAGTTTCAGGGCTAGCGAAGAGACCCAGTACTTC.

The chain has TRBV6-5 and TRBJ1-6; D is possibly TRBD1 (6 bases). The CDR3 runs 15 residues. V gave up 6 bases and J gave up 5 bases, with 14 bases separating them. Per germline, CDR1 MNHEY and CDR2 SVGAGI. CDR3 DNA: TGTGCCAGCAGAACCCAGGGGCTCAATAATTCACCCCTCCACTTT. It codes for CASRTQGLNNSPLHF.

The chain uses TRBV19 and TRBJ1-2; no definite D call. The CDR3 extends over 13 amino acids. Germline-derived CDR1 and CDR2 are LNHDA and SQIVND (reference sequence). Deletions cut 3 bases from V and 0 bases from J, with 5 bases between. The CDR3 here is CASSMGPNYGYTF. The CDR3 DNA sequence: TGTGCCAGTAGTATGGGCCCTAACTATGGCTACACCTTC. Based on the CDR3 plus reference TRBV19 and TRBJ1-2, the full variable domain is DGGITQSPKYLFRKEGQNVTLSCEQNLNHDAMYWYRQDPGQGLRLIYYSQIVNDFQKGDIAEGYSVSREKKESFPLTVTSAQKNPTAFYLCASSMGPNYGYTFGSGTRLTVV.

On this clonotype itself: Mismatch with germline at one junction end may stem from a read error. This rearrangement joins TRBV19 to TRBJ2-5; 9 positions match TRBD2. The CDR3 is made up of 16 amino acids. CDR1 and CDR2 (germline): LNHDA, SQIVND (reference sequence). As DNA, the CDR3 is TGTGCCAGTAGTATAGACGCGGGGGGGTACCAAGATACCCAGTACTTC. Protein: CASSIDAGGYQDTQYF. Full variable domain (remainder filled in from reference TRBV19 and TRBJ2-5): DGGITQSPKYLFRKEGQNVTLSCEQNLNHDAMYWYRQDPGQGLRLIYYSQIVNDFQKGDIAEGYSVSREKKESFPLTVTSAQKNPTAFYLCASSIDAGGYQDTQYFGPGTRLLVL.

The chain carries TRBV27 and TRBJ2-7, with D possibly being TRBD2 (5 bases). Germline CDR1 reads MNHEY; CDR2 reads SMNVEV (reference sequence). Trimming took 8 bases from V and 4 from J, leaving 18 bases between them. The CDR3 is made up of 14 amino acids. The CDR3 DNA sequence: TGTGCCAGCGCGGCGGGCGGTGATGCTTACGAGCAGTACTTC. This encodes CASAAGGDAYEQYF.

The V call is TRBV5-6, the J call TRBJ2-5; 13 positions agree with TRBD2. V was pared by 4 bases and J by 7 bases, with 4 bases of the junction left unmatched. The CDR3 runs 14 residues. From germline, CDR1 is SGHDT and CDR2 YYEEEE. The CDR3 bases are TGTGCCAGCAGCCAAAGACTAGCGGGAGGGACCCAGTACTTC. This translates into CASSQRLAGGTQYF.

The chain links TRBV6-1 to TRBJ1-6, with 9 bases matching TRBD1. After removal of 9 bases from V and 9 bases from J, the junction contained 15 bases not matched to a gene. The CDR3 runs to 16 residues. CDR1 MNHNS and CDR2 SASEGT come from the germline V gene. CDR3 region: CARYRLPGQGLSPLHF. CDR3 nucleotide sequence: TGTGCCAGGTATAGACTCCCGGGACAGGGCCTTTCACCCCTCCACTTT.

This clonotype has just a few counts. The rearrangement uses TRBV6-5 and TRBJ2-2; tentative D call: TRBD2 (6 bases). V was shortened by 6 bases and J by 5 bases, with 10 bases between the two germline ends. The CDR3 has 13 amino acids. The germline CDR1 and CDR2 sequences are MNHEY and SVGAGI. DNA of the CDR3: TGTGCCAGCAGCCGCGGGGTGACCGGGGAGCTGTTTTTT. Its protein product is CASSRGVTGELFF.

This clonotype was recorded a few times. The chain joins TRBV7-6 to TRBJ2-5; possibly TRBD2 for D (5 bases). V gave up 1 base and J gave up 1 base, with 7 bases separating them. The CDR3 has 14 residues. The V gene's germline CDR1 is SGHVS and CDR2 FNYEAQ. The CDR3 DNA sequence: TGTGCCAGCAGCTTAGGACTAAGCCAAGAGACCCAGTACTTC. Its translation is CASSLGLSQETQYF. The full variable domain, completed using reference TRBV7-6 and TRBJ2-5, is GAGVSQSPRYKVTKRGQDVALRCDPISGHVSLYWYRQALGQGPEFLTYFNYEAQQDKSGLPNDRFSAERPEGSISTLTIQRTEQRDSAMYRCASSLGLSQETQYFGPGTRLLVL.

There are a few counts of this clonotype. This chain links TRBV6-5 with TRBJ2-3; 11 positions agree with TRBD2. This CDR3 contains 16 residues. V shed 6 bases and J 4 bases; nucleotides not matched to a gene: 9. The germline V gene encodes CDR1 MNHEY and CDR2 SVGAGI. CDR3 residues: CASSPRLAGGPDTQYF. In nucleotides, the CDR3 is TGTGCCAGCAGCCCTCGGCTAGCGGGAGGTCCAGATACGCAGTATTTT.

This rearrangement joins TRBV6-5 to TRBJ2-3; maybe TRBD2 (5 bases). CDR1 is MNHEY, CDR2 SVGAGI, per germline. Trimming removed 6 bases from V and 5 bases from J, with 24 bases in between. The CDR3 totals 17 residues. The CDR3: CASSRRNPRATGDTQYF. CDR3 coding DNA: TGTGCCAGCAGCCGTCGAAATCCGCGGGCTACCGGAGATACGCAGTATTTT.

This clonotype was seen a handful of times. The genes are TRBV6-6 and TRBJ2-7; D possibly corresponds to TRBD1 (7 bases). Trimming left V 4 bases short and J 6 bases short, with 10 bases between. The CDR3 has 12 residues. The V gene's germline CDR1 is MNHNY and CDR2 SVGAGI (reference sequence). Written as DNA, the CDR3 is TGTGCCAGCAGTTGGGGGGACAGCGAGCAGTACTTC. This sequence encodes CASSWGDSEQYF.

V gene TRBV6-5 combines with J gene TRBJ2-7; 7 bases agree with TRBD1. Germline-derived CDR1 and CDR2 are MNHEY and SVGAGI. This CDR3 contains 17 residues. Unmatched junction bases numbered 15, after V lost 4 bases and J lost 3 bases. This CDR3 is CASSSLSPRDRLYEQYF. In nucleotides, the CDR3 is TGTGCCAGCAGTTCCCTGTCCCCCCGGGACAGACTCTACGAGCAGTACTTC.

By share, this clonotype ranks as medium-sized. The CDR3 region has the DNA TGTGCCAGCAGCGACGTCGGGAGCGGGAGTAAGAATGAGCAGTTCTTC. Protein product: CASSDVGSGSKNEQFF. V gene TRBV11-1 combines with J gene TRBJ2-1; 8 nucleotides align to TRBD2. Germline V gene data show CDR1 as SGHAT and CDR2 as FQDESV (reference sequence). The length of the CDR3 is 16 residues. The V and J ends lost 5 bases and 7 bases, in that order; junction bases with no gene match: 13. Full variable domain (outside the CDR3, taken from reference TRBV11-1 and TRBJ2-1): EAEVAQSPRYKITEKSQAVAFWCDPISGHATLYWYRQILGQGPELLVQFQDESVVDDSQLPKDRFSAERLKGVDSTLKIQPAELGDSAMYLCASSDVGSGSKNEQFFGPGTRLTVL.

There are a few counts of this clonotype. A read error may account for a junction end that differs from germline. V usage is TRBV19 and J usage is TRBJ2-1; no clear D. The CDR3 has 12 amino acids. The germline V gene encodes CDR1 LNHDA and CDR2 SQIVND (reference sequence). DNA of the CDR3: TGTGCCAGTAGTATCGCCGCCGCACGTCCATCGTTC. Its protein product is CASSIAAARPSF.

About this clonotype itself: This could be a read error, since a much larger clone is one nucleotide away. For the CDR3, the DNA is TGCAGCGTGCTCTCGGTCCAATATAACTATGGCTACACCTTC. Amino acids: CSVLSVQYNYGYTF. The chain links TRBV29-1 to TRBJ1-2; no firm D call. There are 14 residues in the CDR3. Trimming took off 6 bases at V and 1 base at J, with 15 bases between the two ends. Per germline, CDR1 SQVTM and CDR2 ANQGSEA.

Judged by abundance, this clonotype is large. The chain links TRBV29-1 to TRBJ2-6; either TRBD1 or TRBD2 may supply D (5 bases each). Germline V gene lookup returns CDR1 SQVTM and CDR2 ANQGSEA. The CDR3 length is 13 residues. V gave up 4 bases and J gave up 12 bases, with 16 bases separating them. The CDR3 loop reads CSVGGRRYGVLTF. Written as DNA, the CDR3 is TGCAGCGTTGGGGGACGGCGGTACGGCGTCCTGACTTTC.